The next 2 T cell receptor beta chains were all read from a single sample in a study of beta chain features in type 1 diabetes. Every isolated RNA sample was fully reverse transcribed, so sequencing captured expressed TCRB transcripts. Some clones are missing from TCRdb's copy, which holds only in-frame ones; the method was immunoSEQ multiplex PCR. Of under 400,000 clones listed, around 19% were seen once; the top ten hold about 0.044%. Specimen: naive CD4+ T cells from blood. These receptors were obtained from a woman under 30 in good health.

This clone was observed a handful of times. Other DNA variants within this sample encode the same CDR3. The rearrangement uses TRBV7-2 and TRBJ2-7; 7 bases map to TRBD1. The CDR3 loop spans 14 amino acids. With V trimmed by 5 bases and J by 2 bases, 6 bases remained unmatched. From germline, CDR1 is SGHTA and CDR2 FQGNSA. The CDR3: CASSTSTGTYEQYF. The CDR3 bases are TGTGCCAGCAGCACATCGACAGGGACCTACGAGCAGTACTTC.

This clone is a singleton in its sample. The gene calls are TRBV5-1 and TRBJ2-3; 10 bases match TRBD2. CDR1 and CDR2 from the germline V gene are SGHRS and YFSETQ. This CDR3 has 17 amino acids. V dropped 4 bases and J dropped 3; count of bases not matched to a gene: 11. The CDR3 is CASSPNPSGGRTDTQYF. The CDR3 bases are TGCGCCAGCAGCCCTAATCCTAGCGGGGGAAGGACAGATACGCAGTATTTT.